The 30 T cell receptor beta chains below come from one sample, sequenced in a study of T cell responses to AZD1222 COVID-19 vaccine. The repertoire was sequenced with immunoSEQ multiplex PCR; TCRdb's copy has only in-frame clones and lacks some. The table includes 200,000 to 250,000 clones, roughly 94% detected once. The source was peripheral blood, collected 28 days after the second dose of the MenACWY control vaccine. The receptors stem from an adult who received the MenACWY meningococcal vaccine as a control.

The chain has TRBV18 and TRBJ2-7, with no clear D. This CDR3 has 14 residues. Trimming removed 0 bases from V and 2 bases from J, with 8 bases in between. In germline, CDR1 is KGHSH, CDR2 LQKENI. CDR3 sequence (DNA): TGTGCCAGCTCACCACCCGGCCAGGCCTACGAGCAGTACTTC. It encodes CASSPPGQAYEQYF. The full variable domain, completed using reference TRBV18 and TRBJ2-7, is NAGVMQNPRHLVRRRGQEARLRCSPMKGHSHVYWYRQLPEEGLKFMVYLQKENIIDESGMPKERFSAEFPKEGPSILRIQQVVRGDSAAYFCASSPPGQAYEQYFGPGTRLTVT.

DNA for the CDR3: TGTGCCAGCAGCGTTCCGACTGAAGAGGAGACCCAGTACTTC. This translates into CASSVPTEEETQYF. The J gene is TRBJ2-5, the V gene TRBV9, with unresolved D. V dropped 2 bases and J dropped 5 bases, with 13 bases sitting between them. The CDR3 spans 14 residues. The germline gives CDR1 SGDLS, CDR2 YYNGEE. Based on the CDR3 plus reference TRBV9 and TRBJ2-5, the full variable domain is DSGVTQTPKHLITATGQRVTLRCSPRSGDLSVYWYQQSLDQGLQFLIQYYNGEERAKGNILERFSAQQFPDLHSELNLSSLELGDSALYFCASSVPTEEETQYFGPGTRLLVL.

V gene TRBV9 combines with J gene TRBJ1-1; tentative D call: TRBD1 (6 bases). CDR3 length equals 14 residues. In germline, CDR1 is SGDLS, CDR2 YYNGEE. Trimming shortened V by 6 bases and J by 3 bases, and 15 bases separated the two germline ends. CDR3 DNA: TGTGCCAGCAATTTAGGGGGTGGGGACACTGAAGCTTTCTTT. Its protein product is CASNLGGGDTEAFF. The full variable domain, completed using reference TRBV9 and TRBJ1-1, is DSGVTQTPKHLITATGQRVTLRCSPRSGDLSVYWYQQSLDQGLQFLIQYYNGEERAKGNILERFSAQQFPDLHSELNLSSLELGDSALYFCASNLGGGDTEAFFGQGTRLTVV.

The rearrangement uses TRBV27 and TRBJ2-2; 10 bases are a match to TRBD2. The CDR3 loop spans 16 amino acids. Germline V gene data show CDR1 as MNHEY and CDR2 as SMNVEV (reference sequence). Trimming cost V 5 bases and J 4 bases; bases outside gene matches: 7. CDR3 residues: CASSRIAGGSTGELFF. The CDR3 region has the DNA TGTGCCAGCAGTCGGATAGCGGGGGGCAGCACCGGGGAGCTGTTTTTT.

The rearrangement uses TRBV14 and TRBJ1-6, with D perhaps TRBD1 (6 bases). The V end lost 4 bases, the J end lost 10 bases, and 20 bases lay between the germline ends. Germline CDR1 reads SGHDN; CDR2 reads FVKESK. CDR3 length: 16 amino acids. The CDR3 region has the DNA TGTGCCAGCAGCCTGGGGACACCTGGTACGAGGTCACCCCTCCACTTT. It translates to CASSLGTPGTRSPLHF. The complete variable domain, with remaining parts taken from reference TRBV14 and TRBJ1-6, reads EAGVTQFPSHSVIEKGQTVTLRCDPISGHDNLYWYRRVMGKEIKFLLHFVKESKQDESGMPNNRFLAERTGGTYSTLKVQPAELEDSGVYFCASSLGTPGTRSPLHFGNGTRLTVT.

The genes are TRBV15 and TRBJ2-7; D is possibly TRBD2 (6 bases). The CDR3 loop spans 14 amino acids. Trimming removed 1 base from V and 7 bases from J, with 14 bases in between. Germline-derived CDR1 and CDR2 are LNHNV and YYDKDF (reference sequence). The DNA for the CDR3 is TGTGCCACCAGCAGAGTGTCCGGGACTCTGGAGCAGTACTTC. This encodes CATSRVSGTLEQYF. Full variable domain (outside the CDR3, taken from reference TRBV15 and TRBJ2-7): DAMVIQNPRYQVTQFGKPVTLSCSQTLNHNVMYWYQQKSSQAPKLLFHYYDKDFNNEADTPDNFQSRRPNTSFCFLDIRSPGLGDTAMYLCATSRVSGTLEQYFGPGTRLTVT.

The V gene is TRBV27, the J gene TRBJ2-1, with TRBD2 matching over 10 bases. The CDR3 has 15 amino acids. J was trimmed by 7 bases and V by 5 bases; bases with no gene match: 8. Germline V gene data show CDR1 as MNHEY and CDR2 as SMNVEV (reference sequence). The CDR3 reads CASSRDGLAVNEQFF. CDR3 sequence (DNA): TGTGCCAGCAGTCGCGACGGACTAGCGGTTAATGAGCAGTTCTTC.

CDR3 bases: TGTGCCAGCAGCTTAGGGGGGACAGGCCTGGGCTATGGCTACACCTTC. Encoded protein: CASSLGGTGLGYGYTF. The chain couples TRBV7-9 to TRBJ1-2; 8 bases align to TRBD1. The germline V gene has CDR1 SEHNR and CDR2 FQNEAQ (reference sequence). Trimming cost V 1 base and J 4 bases; bases outside gene matches: 8. This CDR3 has 16 residues.

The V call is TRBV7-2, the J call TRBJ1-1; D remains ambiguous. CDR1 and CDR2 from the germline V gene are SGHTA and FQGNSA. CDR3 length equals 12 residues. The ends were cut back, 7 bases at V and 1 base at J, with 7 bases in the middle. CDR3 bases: TGTGCCAGCAAATTCCCGAACACTGAAGCTTTCTTT. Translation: CASKFPNTEAFF. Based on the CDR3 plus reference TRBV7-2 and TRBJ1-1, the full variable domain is GAGVSQSPSNKVTEKGKDVELRCDPISGHTALYWYRQSLGQGLEFLIYFQGNSAPDKSGLPSDRFSAERTGGSVSTLTIQRTQQEDSAVYLCASKFPNTEAFFGQGTRLTVV.

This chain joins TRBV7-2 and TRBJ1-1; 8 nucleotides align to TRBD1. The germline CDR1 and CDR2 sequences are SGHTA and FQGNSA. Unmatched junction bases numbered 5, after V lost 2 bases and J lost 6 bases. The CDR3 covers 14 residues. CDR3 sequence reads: CASSLRTGHAEAFF. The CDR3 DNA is TGTGCCAGCAGCTTACGGACAGGGCACGCTGAAGCTTTCTTT. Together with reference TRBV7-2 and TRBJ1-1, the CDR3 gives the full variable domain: GAGVSQSPSNKVTEKGKDVELRCDPISGHTALYWYRQSLGQGLEFLIYFQGNSAPDKSGLPSDRFSAERTGGSVSTLTIQRTQQEDSAVYLCASSLRTGHAEAFFGQGTRLTVV.

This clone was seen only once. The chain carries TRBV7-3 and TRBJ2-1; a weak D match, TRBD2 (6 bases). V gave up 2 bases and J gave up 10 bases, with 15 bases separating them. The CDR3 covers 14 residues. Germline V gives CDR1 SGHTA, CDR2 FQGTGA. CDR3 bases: TGTGCCAGCAGCTTATTGGGTACGGGGGAAGAGCAGTTCTTC. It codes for CASSLLGTGEEQFF.

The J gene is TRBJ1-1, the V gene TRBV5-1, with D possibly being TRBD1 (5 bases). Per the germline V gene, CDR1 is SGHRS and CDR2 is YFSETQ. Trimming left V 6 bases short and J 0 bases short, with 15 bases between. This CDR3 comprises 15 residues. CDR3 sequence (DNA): TGCGCCAGCACAAATTTGGCGGGGGTGAACACTGAAGCTTTCTTT. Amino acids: CASTNLAGVNTEAFF. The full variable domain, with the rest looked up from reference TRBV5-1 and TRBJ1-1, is KAGVTQTPRYLIKTRGQQVTLSCSPISGHRSVSWYQQTPGQGLQFLFEYFSETQRNKGNFPGRFSGRQFSNSRSEMNVSTLELGDSALYLCASTNLAGVNTEAFFGQGTRLTVV.

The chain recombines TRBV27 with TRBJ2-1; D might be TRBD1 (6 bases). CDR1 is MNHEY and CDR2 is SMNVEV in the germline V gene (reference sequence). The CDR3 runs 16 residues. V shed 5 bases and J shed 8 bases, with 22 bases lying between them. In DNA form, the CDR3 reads TGTGCCAGCAGTCCCTGGCGCCCGCAGGGGCGGGATGAGCAGTTCTTC. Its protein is CASSPWRPQGRDEQFF.

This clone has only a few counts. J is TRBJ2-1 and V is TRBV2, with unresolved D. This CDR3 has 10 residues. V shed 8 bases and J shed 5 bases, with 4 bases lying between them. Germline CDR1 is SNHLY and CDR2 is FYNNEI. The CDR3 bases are TGTGCCAGCTTAAACAATGAGCAGTTCTTC. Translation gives CASLNNEQFF.

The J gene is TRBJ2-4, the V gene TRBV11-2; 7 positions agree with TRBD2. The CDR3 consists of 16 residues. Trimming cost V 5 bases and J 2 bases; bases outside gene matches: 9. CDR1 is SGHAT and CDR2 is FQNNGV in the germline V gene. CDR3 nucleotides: TGTGCCAGCAGCCCCGGGGACTACTTCTCCAAAAACATTCAGTACTTC. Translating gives CASSPGDYFSKNIQYF. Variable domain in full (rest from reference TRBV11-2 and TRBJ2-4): EAGVAQSPRYKIIEKRQSVAFWCNPISGHATLYWYQQILGQGPKLLIQFQNNGVVDDSQLPKDRFSAERLKGVDSTLKIQPAKLEDSAVYLCASSPGDYFSKNIQYFGAGTRLSVL.

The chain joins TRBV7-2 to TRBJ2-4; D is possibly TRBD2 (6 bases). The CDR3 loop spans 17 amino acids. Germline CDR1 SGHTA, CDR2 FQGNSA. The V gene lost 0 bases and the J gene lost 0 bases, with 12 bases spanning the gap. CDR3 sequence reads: CASSLALGGSAKNIQYF. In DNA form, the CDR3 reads TGTGCCAGCAGCTTAGCGCTGGGGGGTTCAGCCAAAAACATTCAGTACTTC.

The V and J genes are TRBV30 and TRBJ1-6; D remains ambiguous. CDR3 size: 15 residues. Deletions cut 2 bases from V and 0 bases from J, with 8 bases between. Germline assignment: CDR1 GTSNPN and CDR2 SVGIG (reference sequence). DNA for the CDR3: TGTGCCTGGAGTTTCGAGAGCTCCTATAATTCACCCCTCCACTTT. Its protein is CAWSFESSYNSPLHF.

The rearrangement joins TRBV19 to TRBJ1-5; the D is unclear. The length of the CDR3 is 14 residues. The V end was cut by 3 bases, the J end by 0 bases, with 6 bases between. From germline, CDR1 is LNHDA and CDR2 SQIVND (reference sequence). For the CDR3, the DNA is TGTGCCAGTAGTATCACCCATAGCAATCAGCCCCAGCATTTT. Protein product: CASSITHSNQPQHF.

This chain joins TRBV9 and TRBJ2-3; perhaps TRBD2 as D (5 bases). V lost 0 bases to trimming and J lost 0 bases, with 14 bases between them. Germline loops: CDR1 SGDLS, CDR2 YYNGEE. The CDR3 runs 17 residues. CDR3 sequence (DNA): TGTGCCAGCAGCGTAGGGGCCTCGGGAACTAGCACAGATACGCAGTATTTT. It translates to CASSVGASGTSTDTQYF.

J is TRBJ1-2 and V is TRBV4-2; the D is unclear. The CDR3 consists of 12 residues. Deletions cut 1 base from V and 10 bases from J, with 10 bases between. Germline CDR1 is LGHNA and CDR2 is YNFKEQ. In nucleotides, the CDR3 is TGTGCCAGCAGCCAAGTGTCCCAAGACTACACCTTC. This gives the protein CASSQVSQDYTF.

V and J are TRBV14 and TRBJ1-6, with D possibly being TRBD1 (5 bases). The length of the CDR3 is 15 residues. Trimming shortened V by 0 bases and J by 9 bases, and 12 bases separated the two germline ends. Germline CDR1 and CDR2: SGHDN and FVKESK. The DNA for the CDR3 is TGTGCCAGCAGCCAAGATCTAGGGGTATCTTCACCCCTCCACTTT. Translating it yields CASSQDLGVSSPLHF.

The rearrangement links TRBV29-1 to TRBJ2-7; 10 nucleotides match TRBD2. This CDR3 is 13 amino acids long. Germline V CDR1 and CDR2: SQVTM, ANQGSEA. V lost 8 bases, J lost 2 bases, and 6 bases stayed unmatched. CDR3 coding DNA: TGCAGCTTCCATCTAGCGGGAGCCTACGAGCAGTACTTC. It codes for CSFHLAGAYEQYF.

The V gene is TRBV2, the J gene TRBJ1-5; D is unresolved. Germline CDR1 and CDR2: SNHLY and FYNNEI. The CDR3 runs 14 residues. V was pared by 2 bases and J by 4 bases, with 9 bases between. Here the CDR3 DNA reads TGTGCCAGCAGTGAATTGAGAGAAAATCAGCCCCAGCATTTT. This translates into CASSELRENQPQHF.

CDR3 nucleotide sequence: TGTGCCAGCAGTGTCGGGTCACCCCTCCACTTT. Its protein is CASSVGSPLHF. The rearrangement links TRBV28 to TRBJ1-6; D gene ambiguous. Germline CDR1 is MDHEN and CDR2 is SYDVKM. This CDR3 comprises 11 residues. V was shortened by 5 bases and J by 10 bases, with 6 bases between the two germline ends.

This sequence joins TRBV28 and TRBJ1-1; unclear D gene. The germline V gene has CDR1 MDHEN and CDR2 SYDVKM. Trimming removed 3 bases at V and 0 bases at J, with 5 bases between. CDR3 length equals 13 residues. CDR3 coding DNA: TGTGCCAGCAGTTTCAGGTTGAACACTGAAGCTTTCTTT. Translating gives CASSFRLNTEAFF. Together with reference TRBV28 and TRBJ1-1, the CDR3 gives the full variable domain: DVKVTQSSRYLVKRTGEKVFLECVQDMDHENMFWYRQDPGLGLRLIYFSYDVKMKEKGDIPEGYSVSREKKERFSLILESASTNQTSMYLCASSFRLNTEAFFGQGTRLTVV.

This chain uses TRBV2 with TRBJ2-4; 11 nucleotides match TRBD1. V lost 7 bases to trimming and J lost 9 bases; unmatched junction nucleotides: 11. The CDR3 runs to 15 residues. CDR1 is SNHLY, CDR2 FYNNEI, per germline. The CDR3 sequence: CASISGTGGKGIQYF. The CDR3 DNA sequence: TGTGCCAGCATATCCGGGACAGGGGGAAAGGGCATTCAGTACTTC.

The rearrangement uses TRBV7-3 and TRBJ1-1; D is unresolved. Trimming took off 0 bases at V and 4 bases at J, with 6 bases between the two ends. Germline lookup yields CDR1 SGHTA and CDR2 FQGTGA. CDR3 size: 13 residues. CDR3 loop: CASSLTGFTEAFF. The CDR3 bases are TGTGCCAGCAGCTTAACGGGTTTCACTGAAGCTTTCTTT.

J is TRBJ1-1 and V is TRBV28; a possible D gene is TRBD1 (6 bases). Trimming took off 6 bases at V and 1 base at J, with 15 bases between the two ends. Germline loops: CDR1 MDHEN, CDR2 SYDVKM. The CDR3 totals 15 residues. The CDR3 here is CASRNSRGRNTEAFF. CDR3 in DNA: TGTGCCAGCAGAAACTCCAGGGGTCGGAACACTGAAGCTTTCTTT.

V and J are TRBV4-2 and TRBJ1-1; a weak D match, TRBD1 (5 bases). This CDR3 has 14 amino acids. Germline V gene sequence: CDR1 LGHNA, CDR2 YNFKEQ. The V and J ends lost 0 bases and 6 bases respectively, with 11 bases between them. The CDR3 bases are TGTGCCAGCAGCCAAGAAACACAGGACCCTGAAGCTTTCTTT. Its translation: CASSQETQDPEAFF.

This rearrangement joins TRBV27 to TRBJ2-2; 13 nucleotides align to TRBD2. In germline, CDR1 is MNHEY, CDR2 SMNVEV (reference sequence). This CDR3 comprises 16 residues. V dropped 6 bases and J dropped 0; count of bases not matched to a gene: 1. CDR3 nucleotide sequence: TGTGCCAGCAGAGGACTAGCGGGAGCGAACACCGGGGAGCTGTTTTTT. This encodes CASRGLAGANTGELFF.